This TCR beta chain was captured in a study of human T cells and chemical hapten exposure. As for time point: healthy volunteer bleed at 2 weeks. Someone pulled total RNA out of unfractionated whole blood. In this sample, this clonotype turned up many times. Its antigen remains unknown. This CDR3 has 13 amino acids. Germline V gene lookup returns CDR1 LGHNA and CDR2 YNFKEQ. Between the trimmed V and J ends, which lost 1 base and 14 bases, there was a span of 12 bases. The study, taken as a whole, reports: High-frequency TCRs, those above 1 in 1000, stayed the same after DPC sensitization.

During construction of the library, unique molecular identifiers were attached to individual cDNA molecules for quantitative, reproducible TCR counting. TCRdb re-analysed the RACE reads in MiXCR, keeping a single row per CDR3 protein. The sample shows about 130,000 distinct CDR3 sequences, approximately 9.5% of them seen only once. This receptor was obtained from a male donor in good health. Some clones in this sample may be carry-over from other donors' samples. This chain links TRBV4-2 with TRBJ1-6; D unresolved. Source material: whole blood. The CDR3 region is CASSQVTPLALHF. In DNA form, the CDR3 reads TGTGCCAGCAGCCAAGTCACGCCTTTGGCCCTCCACTTT.